These 3 T cell receptor beta chains originate from one sample sequenced in a study of shared clonotypes between healthy human individuals. The protocol was immunoSEQ multiplex PCR, while the TCRdb copy is restricted to in-frame clones and leaves out a portion. The table shows about 1 million clones, with 65% to 75% occurring only once. The sequencing sample was made of memory CD4+ T cells sorted from blood. Subset in this sample: CD45RA-negative fraction. The receptors were sampled from a man between 18 and 35 years old in good health.

The chain couples TRBV14 to TRBJ2-7, with TRBD1 as a possible D gene (6 bases). Per germline, CDR1 SGHDN and CDR2 FVKESK. CDR3 length: 15 amino acids. The ends were cut back, 1 base at V and 5 bases at J, with 15 bases in the middle. CDR3 DNA sequence: TGTGCCAGCAGCCAAGTTTTTGGGGGCGCGAACGAGCAGTACTTC. Translating it yields CASSQVFGGANEQYF.

This clone came up once. This chain links TRBV27 with TRBJ2-3, with TRBD2 matching over 8 bases. Germline CDR1 is MNHEY and CDR2 is SMNVEV (reference sequence). The CDR3 length is 15 residues. With V trimmed by 11 bases and J by 2 bases, 12 bases remained unmatched. The CDR3 reads CAVRRRLAYTDTQYF. CDR3 DNA: TGTGCCGTCCGTCGGAGACTAGCGTACACAGATACGCAGTATTTT.

This clone showed up just a few times. This specimen includes other DNA sequences encoding the same CDR3. This sequence joins TRBV29-1 and TRBJ1-1; D gene unclear. The CDR3 extends over 10 amino acids. In germline, CDR1 is SQVTM, CDR2 ANQGSEA. Deletions cut 6 bases from V and 1 base from J, with 3 bases between. In DNA, the CDR3 is TGCAGCGTAAAGAACACTGAAGCTTTCTTT. It translates to CSVKNTEAFF.